The 22 T cell receptor beta chains presented below share a single source sample, sequenced in a study of cytomegalovirus exposure and HLA in healthy donors. TCRdb keeps only in-frame clones here, not all; method: immunoSEQ multiplex PCR. The repertoire consists of approximately 150,000 clones, with about four fifths occurring once and the leading ten covering around 9.6%. Sequencing was performed on PBMCs. Receptor source: a man aged 30-40 years in good health and CMV-seropositive.

The chain carries TRBV6-5 and TRBJ1-1; tentative D call: TRBD1 (5 bases). The CDR3 contains 15 residues. Trimming shortened V by 3 bases and J by 1 base, and 12 bases separated the two germline ends. Germline CDR1 reads MNHEY; CDR2 reads SVGAGI. The CDR3, as DNA: TGTGCCAGCAGTTATTTGACAGCCTCGAACACTGAAGCTTTCTTT. Its protein product is CASSYLTASNTEAFF.

The chain combines TRBV5-1 with TRBJ2-1, with D hard to call. V lost 7 bases to trimming and J lost 7 bases, with 6 bases between them. The CDR3 consists of 10 residues. Germline V gene data show CDR1 as SGHRS and CDR2 as YFSETQ. DNA of the CDR3: TGCGCCAGCCACAATAATGAGCAGTTCTTC. Translation gives CASHNNEQFF.

This clone was detected only a few times. The chain uses TRBV5-4 and TRBJ1-3; the D is unclear. The CDR3 is made up of 15 amino acids. Germline lookup yields CDR1 SGHNT and CDR2 YYREEE (reference sequence). Trimming cost V 0 bases and J 4 bases, with 11 bases left between them. As DNA, the CDR3 is TGTGCCAGCAGCTTGGCCGGGGTGGCAGGAAACACCATATATTTT. Translating gives CASSLAGVAGNTIYF.

In this sample, this clone turned up a few times. The rearrangement links TRBV28 to TRBJ1-2; unclear D gene. The CDR3 totals 11 residues. Trimming took off 6 bases at V and 4 bases at J, with 6 bases between the two ends. Germline loops: CDR1 MDHEN, CDR2 SYDVKM. CDR3 residues: CASSRGYGYTF. In DNA form, the CDR3 reads TGTGCCAGCAGCCGGGGCTATGGCTACACCTTC.

This rearrangement joins TRBV5-8 to TRBJ1-3; D possibly corresponds to TRBD1 (6 bases). The CDR3 has 14 amino acids. CDR1 is SGHTS, CDR2 YDEGEE, per germline. V shed 7 bases and J shed 0 bases, with 11 bases lying between them. CDR3 DNA: TGTGCCAGCGCACAGGGAATCTCTGGAAACACCATATATTTT. This gives the protein CASAQGISGNTIYF.

The chain has TRBV4-3 and TRBJ2-3; TRBD1 matches at 10 bases. CDR1 and CDR2 (germline): LGHNA, YSLEER. The CDR3 length is 17 residues. J lost 1 base, V lost 2 bases, and 6 bases had no gene match. The DNA of the CDR3 is TGCGCCAGCAGCCAAATGACAGGGGGCAGTGGCACAGATACGCAGTATTTT. Its translation is CASSQMTGGSGTDTQYF.

The rearrangement uses TRBV28 and TRBJ1-5, with 8 bases lining up with TRBD1. J was trimmed by 4 bases and V by 5 bases; bases with no gene match: 16. The CDR3 sequence is 18 residues long. CDR1 is MDHEN and CDR2 is SYDVKM in the germline V gene. The CDR3 protein is CASSPFLKTGVLNQPQHF. CDR3 nucleotide sequence: TGTGCCAGCAGTCCTTTCCTTAAGACAGGGGTACTGAATCAGCCCCAGCATTTT.

A note on this clone: Other nucleotide sequences in the sample specify the same CDR3. This rearrangement joins TRBV11-2 to TRBJ1-2; 10 positions agree with TRBD1. Germline V gene data show CDR1 as SGHAT and CDR2 as FQNNGV. The CDR3 is made up of 14 amino acids. After removal of 5 bases from V and 4 bases from J, the junction contained 4 bases not matched to a gene. In DNA, the CDR3 is TGTGCCAGCAGCCCTCGGACAGGGGGCTATGGCTACACCTTC. The encoded protein is CASSPRTGGYGYTF.

There are a few counts of this clone. J is TRBJ2-7 and V is TRBV10-3; possibly TRBD1 for D (6 bases). Germline V gene data show CDR1 as ENHRY and CDR2 as SYGVKD. Trimming took 11 bases from V and 5 from J, leaving 13 bases between them. The CDR3 extends over 11 amino acids. The CDR3 bases are TGTGCCTCCTGGGGGCTAGACGAGCAGTACTTC. Translating gives CASWGLDEQYF.

The sample holds one count of this clone. The chain recombines TRBV30 with TRBJ2-7, with 10 positions matching TRBD1. The germline CDR1 and CDR2 sequences are GTSNPN and SVGIG (reference sequence). The CDR3 has 14 residues. V was clipped by 2 bases and J by 2 bases; unmatched bases: 3. The CDR3 bases are TGTGCCTGGAGTACTGGGACAGGGGCCTACGAGCAGTACTTC. This sequence encodes CAWSTGTGAYEQYF.

This chain links TRBV7-9 with TRBJ2-2; TRBD2 is a possible D gene (5 bases). Germline V gene sequence: CDR1 SEHNR, CDR2 FQNEAQ (reference sequence). The ends were cut back, 10 bases at V and 1 base at J, with 13 bases in the middle. This CDR3 contains 14 residues. The CDR3 protein is CAIGVRLNTGELFF. In DNA, the CDR3 is TGTGCCATCGGGGTACGACTGAACACCGGGGAGCTGTTTTTT.

The rearrangement uses TRBV6-5 and TRBJ1-2; tentative D call: TRBD1 (5 bases). From germline, CDR1 is MNHEY and CDR2 SVGAGI. This CDR3 comprises 15 residues. V lost 6 bases and J lost 5, with 19 bases in between. The CDR3 DNA sequence: TGTGCCAGCAGATTCGCGGACACGGAATTTTATGGCTACACCTTC. Translated, it gives CASRFADTEFYGYTF.

The chain couples TRBV6-5 to TRBJ2-3; 11 bases are a match to TRBD2. The germline CDR1 and CDR2 sequences are MNHEY and SVGAGI. The CDR3 contains 13 residues. Trimming cost V 7 bases and J 7 bases; bases outside gene matches: 4. The CDR3 spells CASMIAGGNTQYF. For the CDR3, the DNA is TGTGCCAGCATGATAGCGGGGGGGAATACGCAGTATTTT.

This rearrangement joins TRBV5-1 to TRBJ2-7; a weak D match, TRBD1 (5 bases). CDR1 SGHRS and CDR2 YFSETQ come from the germline V gene. This CDR3 is 16 amino acids long. With 3 bases removed from V and 6 bases from J, the gap between germline ends came to 22 bases. The CDR3 protein is CASSYGPSRVSPEQYF. CDR3 nucleotides: TGCGCCAGCAGCTACGGGCCGTCCAGGGTTTCCCCCGAGCAGTACTTC.

The CDR3 bases are TGTGCCACCAGCAGAGATTCCGGGACTAGCGGGAGGGCCACCGGTGAGCAGTTCTTC. Translation: CATSRDSGTSGRATGEQFF. The chain joins TRBV15 to TRBJ2-1, with 16 bases aligning to TRBD2. The germline CDR1 and CDR2 sequences are LNHNV and YYDKDF (reference sequence). After removal of 0 bases from V and 9 bases from J, the junction contained 11 bases not matched to a gene. The CDR3 totals 19 residues.

The genes are TRBV7-9 and TRBJ1-2; 8 positions match TRBD1. After removal of 3 bases from V and 5 bases from J, the junction contained 8 bases not matched to a gene. Per germline, CDR1 SEHNR and CDR2 FQNEAQ (reference sequence). The CDR3 length is 15 residues. CDR3 in DNA: TGTGCCAGCAGCTTTGAGACAGGGGTAGGGTATGGCTACACCTTC. It codes for CASSFETGVGYGYTF.

The V call is TRBV5-1, the J call TRBJ2-3; 11 bases match TRBD2. This CDR3 comprises 16 residues. The V and J ends lost 5 bases and 2 bases, in that order; junction bases with no gene match: 7. The germline gives CDR1 SGHRS, CDR2 YFSETQ. The CDR3 region is CASRELAGGNTDTQYF. The CDR3 bases are TGCGCCAGCAGAGAGTTAGCGGGAGGGAACACAGATACGCAGTATTTT.

V gene TRBV6-1 combines with J gene TRBJ2-3; 9 bases are a match to TRBD2. V was pared by 6 bases and J by 3 bases, with 4 bases of the junction left unmatched. The CDR3 is 14 residues long. Germline CDR1 is MNHNS and CDR2 is SASEGT. The CDR3 region is CASSSGGLTDTQYF. CDR3 DNA: TGTGCCAGCAGCAGCGGGGGGTTGACAGATACGCAGTATTTT.

The V and J genes are TRBV2 and TRBJ2-1; possible D gene TRBD1, 5 bases. V gave up 5 bases and J gave up 7 bases, with 15 bases separating them. Looked up from germline, CDR1 is SNHLY and CDR2 is FYNNEI. CDR3 length: 14 amino acids. The CDR3 DNA reads as TGTGCCAGCAGTCAGGGTGAGCTGTGGAATGAGCAGTTCTTC. As protein: CASSQGELWNEQFF.

The rearrangement links TRBV28 to TRBJ2-7, with TRBD1 matching 8 bases. Losses at the gene ends were 6 bases for V and 2 bases for J; bases not matched to a gene: 6. This CDR3 spans 14 amino acids. Per the germline V gene, CDR1 is MDHEN and CDR2 is SYDVKM. The DNA for the CDR3 is TGTGCCAGCAGCGTACAGGGGGTAACCTACGAGCAGTACTTC. Residues: CASSVQGVTYEQYF.

The V gene is TRBV7-2, the J gene TRBJ2-3; D gene uncertain. Germline CDR1 is SGHTA and CDR2 is FQGNSA. Trimming left V 2 bases short and J 1 base short, with 13 bases between. CDR3 length: 16 residues. The CDR3 reads CASSLKFVAGTDTQYF. The CDR3 DNA is TGTGCCAGCAGCTTAAAGTTTGTCGCGGGCACAGATACGCAGTATTTT.

The chain joins TRBV4-2 to TRBJ2-5; 8 nucleotides line up with TRBD2. V shed 1 base, J shed 4 bases, and the junction held 5 bases outside the gene matches. The CDR3 covers 15 residues. The germline V gene has CDR1 LGHNA and CDR2 YNFKEQ. The CDR3 bases are TGTGCCAGCAGCCAAGCGGGCGGGAGGACAGAGACCCAGTACTTC. This gives the protein CASSQAGGRTETQYF.